This entry lists 18 T cell receptor beta chains sequenced from one sample in a study of T-cell memory formation after mild COVID-19 (dated by TCRdb to the early 2020s). Libraries were constructed by 5' RACE. The instrument given in TCRdb is Illumina NovaSeq 6000. Starting from the raw public reads, TCRdb applied fastp trimming at Q25, assembled clones with MiXCR and retained in-frame beta chains. Rows matching on CDR3 protein sequence are summarized as one entry with the most common DNA and genes. A total of 95,000 to 120,000 distinct CDR3 sequences appear in this sample, 15% to 20% of them only once. The ten largest clones take up approximately 5.5% of the sample. The sample comprised PBMCs or a T cell subset sorted from them (not recorded which). The receptor source for this set is a man aged 18 to 35 who had mild COVID-19 (a few samples of this study predate the infection). The sample titles of this study are shuffled in the database, so cell type and time point are left out; the donor was told from shared clones.

The V and J genes are TRBV29-1 and TRBJ2-2; TRBD2 aligns across 10 bases. Germline values: CDR1 SQVTM, CDR2 ANQGSEA. J gave up 5 bases and V 4 bases, and 16 bases lay outside the gene matches. This CDR3 has 18 amino acids. Here the CDR3 DNA reads TGCAGCGTTGCCCCGTTTGAGCGGGGGGGCTTTCGGACCGGGGAGCTGTTTTTT. Amino acid sequence: CSVAPFERGGFRTGELFF.

The CDR3 DNA follows: TGCAGCGTAGGAGGGGGGGCGAAGACCCAGTACTTC. It is translated as CSVGGGAKTQYF. The rearrangement uses TRBV29-1 and TRBJ2-5; TRBD2 is a possible D gene (7 bases). Germline V gene data show CDR1 as SQVTM and CDR2 as ANQGSEA. The ends were cut back, 6 bases at V and 6 bases at J, with 14 bases in the middle. The CDR3 sequence is 12 residues long. The full variable domain, completed using reference TRBV29-1 and TRBJ2-5, is SAVISQKPSRDICQRGTSLTIQCQVDSQVTMMFWYRQQPGQSLTLIATANQGSEATYESGFVIDKFPISRPNLTFSTLTVSNMSPEDSSIYLCSVGGGAKTQYFGPGTRLLVL.

This sequence joins TRBV5-1 and TRBJ2-2, with D maybe TRBD1 (5 bases). V was cut by 5 bases and J by 0 bases, with 11 bases left in between. CDR1 and CDR2 from the germline V gene are SGHRS and YFSETQ. The CDR3 extends over 15 amino acids. The CDR3 region is CASRYRTSNTGELFF. CDR3 DNA: TGCGCCAGCAGGTACAGGACATCGAACACCGGGGAGCTGTTTTTT.

This clonotype was detected only a few times. The chain has TRBV12-3 or TRBV12-4 and TRBJ2-1, with D perhaps given as TRBD1 or TRBD2 (5 bases each). V was trimmed by 8 bases and J by 6 bases, leaving 14 bases between them. The CDR3 loop spans 13 amino acids. The CDR3 sequence: CASRSGRLNEQFF. In DNA, the CDR3 is TGTGCCAGCCGATCAGGGAGACTCAATGAGCAGTTCTTC.

This clonotype appeared a few times. This chain uses TRBV7-2 with TRBJ1-5; TRBD1 might be the D (5 bases). Trimming took off 5 bases at V and 9 bases at J, with 14 bases between the two ends. CDR3 size: 13 residues. CDR1 is SGHTA, CDR2 FQGNSA, per germline. The CDR3 DNA sequence: TGTGCCAGCAGCATAGGAGGGGTGAGGCCCCAGCATTTT. It encodes CASSIGGVRPQHF.

This clonotype was recorded a few times. The chain is built from TRBV5-1 and TRBJ2-5; D is unresolved. Trimming took 4 bases from V and 1 from J, leaving 14 bases between them. Germline assignment: CDR1 SGHRS and CDR2 YFSETQ. This CDR3 spans 15 amino acids. The DNA for the CDR3 is TGCGCCAGCAGCCCCGGCCATGGCAGCCAAGAGACCCAGTACTTC. Amino acids: CASSPGHGSQETQYF.

The chain recombines TRBV2 with TRBJ1-5; a weak D match, TRBD1 (5 bases). This CDR3 has 13 residues. Deletions cut 4 bases from V and 8 bases from J, with 12 bases between. Looked up from germline, CDR1 is SNHLY and CDR2 is FYNNEI. CDR3 sequence reads: CASSVYLGEPQHF. Here the CDR3 DNA reads TGTGCCAGCAGTGTCTACCTAGGGGAGCCCCAGCATTTT.

This sequence joins TRBV4-2 and TRBJ2-7; D assignment may be TRBD1 or TRBD2 (5 bases each). Trimming removed 0 bases from V and 7 bases from J, with 16 bases in between. CDR1 is LGHNA, CDR2 YNFKEQ, per germline. This CDR3 has 15 amino acids. As DNA, the CDR3 is TGTGCCAGCAGCCAAGAATCTTCCCGAGGGACGGAGCAGTACTTC. Protein sequence: CASSQESSRGTEQYF.

The chain is built from TRBV4-2 and TRBJ2-1; D may correspond to TRBD1 or TRBD2 (7 bases each). Trimming left V 1 base short and J 3 bases short, with 10 bases between. CDR1 and CDR2 (germline): LGHNA, YNFKEQ. The CDR3 has 15 residues. The DNA of the CDR3 is TGTGCCAGCAGCCAAGCCAGGGGGGGCTACAATGAGCAGTTCTTC. Protein product: CASSQARGGYNEQFF.

This clonotype was detected ten times or more. The chain combines TRBV5-1 with TRBJ2-7, with D unresolved. V gave up 7 bases and J gave up 2 bases, with 16 bases separating them. This CDR3 has 14 amino acids. In germline, CDR1 is SGHRS, CDR2 YFSETQ. CDR3 protein: CASRLDPSPYEQYF. The CDR3, as DNA: TGCGCCAGCCGCCTGGACCCCTCGCCCTACGAGCAGTACTTC.

This clonotype has only a few counts. The chain carries TRBV24-1 and TRBJ2-3, with D possibly being TRBD1 (6 bases). Looked up from germline, CDR1 is KGHDR and CDR2 is SFDVKD. There are 15 residues in the CDR3. The V gene lost 2 bases and the J gene lost 4 bases, with 12 bases spanning the gap. The CDR3 bases are TGTGCCACCAGTGATTACCAGGGGAAACCAGATACGCAGTATTTT. This sequence encodes CATSDYQGKPDTQYF.

This clonotype was seen a handful of times. This chain uses TRBV10-3 with TRBJ2-1; weak D call: TRBD2 (5 bases). Trimming shortened V by 2 bases and J by 1 base, and 6 bases separated the two germline ends. Germline CDR1 reads ENHRY; CDR2 reads SYGVKD. This CDR3 contains 14 residues. Here the CDR3 reads CAISELASYNEQFF. Written as DNA, the CDR3 is TGTGCCATCAGTGAGCTAGCTTCCTACAATGAGCAGTTCTTC.

This clonotype showed up just a few times. The chain uses TRBV6-6 and TRBJ2-3, with D uncertain. The CDR3 spans 15 residues. CDR1 and CDR2 from the germline V gene are MNHNY and SVGAGI (reference sequence). V lost 6 bases to trimming and J lost 0 bases, with 13 bases between them. The CDR3 sequence: CASSPHALSTDTQYF. In DNA, the CDR3 is TGTGCCAGCAGCCCACACGCACTGAGCACAGATACGCAGTATTTT.

This clonotype was counted ten times or more. This sequence joins TRBV7-6 and TRBJ2-3; 9 nucleotides agree with TRBD1. The CDR3 extends over 15 amino acids. After removal of 5 bases from V and 4 bases from J, the junction contained 7 bases not matched to a gene. The germline V gene has CDR1 SGHVS and CDR2 FNYEAQ. CDR3 protein: CASSKQGAMADTQYF. CDR3 nucleotide sequence: TGTGCCAGCAGCAAACAGGGGGCTATGGCAGATACGCAGTATTTT. Drawing the rest from reference TRBV7-6 and TRBJ2-3, the complete variable domain is GAGVSQSPRYKVTKRGQDVALRCDPISGHVSLYWYRQALGQGPEFLTYFNYEAQQDKSGLPNDRFSAERPEGSISTLTIQRTEQRDSAMYRCASSKQGAMADTQYFGPGTRLTVL.

The CDR3 DNA reads TGTGCCAGTAGGATTACAGGGGGCGCCTACGAGCAGTACTTC. Translated: CASRITGGAYEQYF. This chain connects TRBV19 to TRBJ2-7; TRBD1 matches at 9 bases. In germline, CDR1 is LNHDA, CDR2 SQIVND (reference sequence). The CDR3 is 14 amino acids. The J segment lost 2 bases and the V segment lost 6 bases, leaving 5 bases of the junction unmatched. Together with reference TRBV19 and TRBJ2-7, the CDR3 gives the full variable domain: DGGITQSPKYLFRKEGQNVTLSCEQNLNHDAMYWYRQDPGQGLRLIYYSQIVNDFQKGDIAEGYSVSREKKESFPLTVTSAQKNPTAFYLCASRITGGAYEQYFGPGTRLTVT.

The chain couples TRBV27 to TRBJ1-1; 10 bases are shared with TRBD1. The CDR3 spans 13 residues. V lost 5 bases to trimming and J lost 8 bases; unmatched junction nucleotides: 5. Germline CDR1 reads MNHEY; CDR2 reads SMNVEV (reference sequence). The DNA for the CDR3 is TGTGCCAGCAGTCCTCTGACAGGGGGCGAAGCTTTCTTT. It encodes CASSPLTGGEAFF.

J is TRBJ2-7 and V is TRBV11-1; D is uncertain. CDR1 is SGHAT and CDR2 is FQDESV in the germline V gene (reference sequence). The CDR3 spans 13 residues. V shed 4 bases and J shed 1 base, with 8 bases lying between them. Written as DNA, the CDR3 is TGTGCCAGCAGCTCTACAGATTCCTACGAGCAGTACTTC. Its protein product is CASSSTDSYEQYF.

This clonotype appeared a single time. The chain links TRBV7-9 to TRBJ2-2; D may match TRBD1 or TRBD2 (6 bases each). V lost 11 bases and J 5 bases, leaving 18 bases between the germline ends. This CDR3 has 14 residues. Germline V lookup: CDR1 SEHNR, CDR2 FQNEAQ (reference sequence). CDR3: CAGVRGAPTGELFF. CDR3 nucleotides: TGTGCCGGGGTGAGGGGGGCCCCAACCGGGGAGCTGTTTTTT.